These 21 T cell receptor beta chains originate from one sample sequenced in a study of cytomegalovirus exposure and HLA in healthy donors. The primer mix had 60 Vbeta and 13 Jbeta primers. Some clones are missing from TCRdb's copy, which holds only in-frame ones; the method was immunoSEQ multiplex PCR. The table includes more than 140,000 clones, approximately 82% detected once. The source material was PBMCs. Receptor source: a man aged 18 to 30 in good health and CMV-seropositive.

The rearrangement uses TRBV6-1 and TRBJ1-6, with 9 bases matching TRBD1. The junction had 10 bases not matched to a gene; V was cut back by 6 bases and J by 10 bases. This CDR3 is 15 amino acids long. Germline-derived CDR1 and CDR2 are MNHNS and SASEGT. The CDR3 sequence: CASSRRTGEDSPLHF. CDR3 DNA sequence: TGTGCCAGCAGCCGGAGGACAGGGGAGGACTCACCCCTCCACTTT.

The chain recombines TRBV7-3 with TRBJ2-1, with D possibly matching TRBD1 (6 bases). Trimming cost V 6 bases and J 6 bases, with 15 bases left between them. There are 14 residues in the CDR3. Germline-derived CDR1 and CDR2 are SGHTA and FQGTGA. Written as DNA, the CDR3 is TGTGCCAGCAGGAGCACGGACAGAGGCAATGAGCAGTTCTTC. Encoded protein: CASRSTDRGNEQFF.

The chain recombines TRBV11-2 with TRBJ2-3; a weak D match, TRBD1 (5 bases). CDR3 length equals 16 residues. V dropped 1 base and J dropped 5 bases, with 16 bases sitting between them. CDR1 and CDR2 (germline): SGHAT, FQNNGV. The CDR3 region is CASSLGWQGGGDTQYF. DNA of the CDR3: TGTGCCAGCAGCTTAGGGTGGCAGGGTGGTGGAGATACGCAGTATTTT.

This sequence joins TRBV6-5 and TRBJ2-3, with 8 bases fitting TRBD1. CDR1 and CDR2 (germline): MNHEY, SVGAGI. Trimming cost V 5 bases and J 2 bases; bases outside gene matches: 6. The CDR3 length is 15 residues. CDR3 nucleotide sequence: TGTGCCAGCAGTAGACAGGGGAAGTCCACAGATACGCAGTATTTT. Residues: CASSRQGKSTDTQYF.

This clone has only a few counts. The chain joins TRBV23-1 to TRBJ2-7, with TRBD1 identical over 9 bases. TRBV23-1 is reported as an ORF; its role is uncertain. The junction had 8 bases not matched to a gene; V was cut back by 5 bases and J by 3 bases. The CDR3 consists of 15 residues. CDR3 sequence (DNA): TGCGCCAGCAGTATCCGGGACAGGGTTATCTACGAGCAGTACTTC. Its translation: CASSIRDRVIYEQYF.

This clone showed up just a few times. The V and J genes are TRBV29-1 and TRBJ2-2; D unresolved. Trimming pared 3 bases from V and 4 bases from J, leaving 9 bases between. Germline values: CDR1 SQVTM, CDR2 ANQGSEA. The length of the CDR3 is 13 residues. CDR3 region: CSVDRQSTGELFF. CDR3 sequence (DNA): TGCAGCGTTGACCGCCAGTCCACCGGGGAGCTGTTTTTT.

This clone showed up just once. The chain recombines TRBV5-8 with TRBJ2-5; no clear D gene. V was shortened by 1 base and J by 2 bases, with 9 bases between the two germline ends. CDR3 length equals 14 residues. Germline-derived CDR1 and CDR2 are SGHTS and YDEGEE. The CDR3 loop is CASSLILDQETQYF. In DNA form, the CDR3 reads TGTGCCAGCAGCTTGATCCTAGATCAAGAGACCCAGTACTTC.

This clone has just a few counts. The gene calls are TRBV6-1 and TRBJ2-7, with D perhaps matching TRBD1 (5 bases). V was clipped by 5 bases and J by 4 bases, with 6 bases between them. The length of the CDR3 is 11 residues. Germline V lookup: CDR1 MNHNS, CDR2 SASEGT. The CDR3 is CASSYRYEQYF. The CDR3 region has the DNA TGTGCCAGCAGTTACAGGTACGAGCAGTACTTC.

This chain connects TRBV6-6 to TRBJ2-2; no firm D call. Germline V lookup: CDR1 MNHNY, CDR2 SVGAGI (reference sequence). This CDR3 is 13 amino acids long. Trimming left V 8 bases short and J 1 base short, with 8 bases between. CDR3: CASGQMNTGELFF. The CDR3 DNA is TGTGCCAGCGGTCAGATGAACACCGGGGAGCTGTTTTTT.

The rearrangement joins TRBV11-2 to TRBJ1-4; D perhaps matches TRBD1 (6 bases). V was cut by 5 bases and J by 0 bases, with 13 bases left in between. There are 16 residues in the CDR3. The germline V gene has CDR1 SGHAT and CDR2 FQNNGV. The CDR3 DNA is TGTGCCAGCAGCCAAACATACAGGGCAACTAATGAAAAACTGTTTTTT. Its translation: CASSQTYRATNEKLFF.

The CDR3 region is CASEGVGEKLFF. In DNA, the CDR3 is TGTGCCAGCGAAGGGGTTGGTGAAAAACTGTTTTTT. This sequence joins TRBV28 and TRBJ1-4; D might be TRBD1 (5 bases). Germline V lookup: CDR1 MDHEN, CDR2 SYDVKM. The CDR3 is 12 amino acids. Deletions cut 8 bases from V and 7 bases from J, with 11 bases between.

The CDR3, as DNA: TGTGCCAGCAGCCACGGTAGCGACTACACCTTC. This codes for CASSHGSDYTF. The chain recombines TRBV7-9 with TRBJ1-2; no clear D. Trimming cost V 5 bases and J 10 bases, with 11 bases left between them. The CDR3 loop spans 11 amino acids. Germline V gives CDR1 SEHNR, CDR2 FQNEAQ (reference sequence).

The rearrangement uses TRBV27 and TRBJ2-5, with no clear D. The CDR3 spans 15 residues. Trimming stripped 5 bases from V and 4 bases from J, with 17 bases between. The germline CDR1 and CDR2 sequences are MNHEY and SMNVEV (reference sequence). The CDR3: CASSPGMTVVETQYF. CDR3 nucleotides: TGTGCCAGCAGTCCAGGAATGACCGTGGTAGAGACCCAGTACTTC.

The chain carries TRBV6-5 and TRBJ2-5, with 7 bases aligning to TRBD1. Germline assignment: CDR1 MNHEY and CDR2 SVGAGI. CDR3 length: 15 residues. With V trimmed by 5 bases and J by 3 bases, 9 bases remained unmatched. This CDR3 is CASSLSGTAEETQYF. The CDR3 coding sequence is TGTGCCAGCAGTCTGTCCGGGACAGCCGAAGAGACCCAGTACTTC.

The J gene is TRBJ2-6, the V gene TRBV19; possible D gene TRBD1, 6 bases. Germline V gives CDR1 LNHDA, CDR2 SQIVND (reference sequence). The CDR3 sequence is 14 residues long. V lost 5 bases and J 3 bases, leaving 8 bases between the germline ends. The CDR3 DNA reads TGTGCCAGTAGTGCGACAGGTGGGGCCAACGTCCTGACTTTC. This gives the protein CASSATGGANVLTF.

The rearrangement joins TRBV27 to TRBJ2-7, with a tentative D call TRBD1 (6 bases). The CDR3 has 16 residues. Germline assignment: CDR1 MNHEY and CDR2 SMNVEV (reference sequence). V lost 2 bases and J lost 7, with 21 bases in between. The CDR3 bases are TGTGCCAGCAGTTTAAGCCAGGGGCCCCCGTTAGATGAGCAGTACTTC. Its protein product is CASSLSQGPPLDEQYF.

V usage is TRBV28 and J usage is TRBJ2-1; tentatively, D is TRBD2 (6 bases). Trimming pared 7 bases from V and 9 bases from J, leaving 16 bases between. The germline V gene has CDR1 MDHEN and CDR2 SYDVKM. The CDR3 is 13 residues long. The CDR3 DNA follows: TGTGCCAGCAAAATCGAGGGCGGGGCTGAGCAGTTCTTC. Its translation: CASKIEGGAEQFF.

The table lists this clone with a few counts. The rearrangement joins TRBV6-1 to TRBJ1-2; D unresolved. This CDR3 has 12 residues. Trimming took 1 base from V and 10 from J, leaving 10 bases between them. Per the germline V gene, CDR1 is MNHNS and CDR2 is SASEGT. CDR3 bases: TGTGCCAGCAGTGAAGAGGTAGCCTCCTACACCTTC. It is translated as CASSEEVASYTF.

The CDR3 sequence: CASSSLAGAYEQYF. The CDR3 DNA sequence: TGTGCCAGCAGCTCTCTAGCGGGAGCCTACGAGCAGTACTTC. This sequence joins TRBV7-2 and TRBJ2-7, with 10 bases that match TRBD2. Germline V gives CDR1 SGHTA, CDR2 FQGNSA. The V and J ends lost 4 bases and 2 bases, in that order; junction bases with no gene match: 2. This CDR3 region has 14 residues. Supplemented by reference TRBV7-2 and TRBJ2-7, the full variable domain reads GAGVSQSPSNKVTEKGKDVELRCDPISGHTALYWYRQSLGQGLEFLIYFQGNSAPDKSGLPSDRFSAERTGGSVSTLTIQRTQQEDSAVYLCASSSLAGAYEQYFGPGTRLTVT.

The rearrangement links TRBV27 to TRBJ2-7; TRBD1 aligns across 10 bases. This CDR3 has 15 amino acids. Germline CDR1 reads MNHEY; CDR2 reads SMNVEV (reference sequence). With V trimmed by 2 bases and J by 4 bases, 5 bases remained unmatched. The CDR3 sequence is CASSLGQGVGYEQYF. In DNA form, the CDR3 reads TGTGCCAGCAGTTTAGGACAGGGGGTAGGGTACGAGCAGTACTTC.

V usage is TRBV7-9 and J usage is TRBJ2-7, with a tentative D call TRBD1 (8 bases). V was clipped by 5 bases and J by 7 bases, with 15 bases between them. CDR1 and CDR2 from the germline V gene are SEHNR and FQNEAQ (reference sequence). The CDR3 extends over 13 amino acids. The CDR3 DNA follows: TGTGCCAGCAGCCGGACAGGGAGGGTGGAGCAGTACTTC. It specifies CASSRTGRVEQYF.